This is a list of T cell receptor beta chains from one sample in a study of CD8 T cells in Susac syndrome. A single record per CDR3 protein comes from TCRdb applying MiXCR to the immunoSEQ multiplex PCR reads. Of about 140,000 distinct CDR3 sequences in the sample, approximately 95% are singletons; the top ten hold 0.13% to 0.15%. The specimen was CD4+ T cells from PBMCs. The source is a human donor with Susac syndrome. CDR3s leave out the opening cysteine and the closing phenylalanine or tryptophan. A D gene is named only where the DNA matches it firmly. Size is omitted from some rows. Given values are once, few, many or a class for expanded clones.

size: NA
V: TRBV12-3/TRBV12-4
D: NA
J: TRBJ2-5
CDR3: ASSLNDWTQY

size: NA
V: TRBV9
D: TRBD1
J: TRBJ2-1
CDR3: ASSPGTGGTYNEQF

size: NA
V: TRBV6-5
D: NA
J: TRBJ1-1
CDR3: ASSYALRTEAF

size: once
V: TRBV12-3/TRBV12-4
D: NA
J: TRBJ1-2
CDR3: ASSPRGELYGYT

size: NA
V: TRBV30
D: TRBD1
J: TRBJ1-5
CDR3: AWRTGGQPQH

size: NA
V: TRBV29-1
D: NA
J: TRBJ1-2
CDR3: SVEISTGQNYGYT

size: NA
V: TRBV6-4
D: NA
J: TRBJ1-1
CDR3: ASSEGGGGTEAF

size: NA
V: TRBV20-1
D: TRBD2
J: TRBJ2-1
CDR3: SACSGRSEQF

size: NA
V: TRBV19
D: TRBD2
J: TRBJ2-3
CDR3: ASSTSGITDTQY

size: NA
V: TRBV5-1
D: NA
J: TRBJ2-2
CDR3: ASSLVAGETSNTGELF

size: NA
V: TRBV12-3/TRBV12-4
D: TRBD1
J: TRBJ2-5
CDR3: ASSFHNRGQETQY

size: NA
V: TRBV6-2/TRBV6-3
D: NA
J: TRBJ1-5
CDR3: ASSRTVSNQPQH

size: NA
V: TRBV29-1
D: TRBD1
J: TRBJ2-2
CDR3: SVPGHRGLNTGELF

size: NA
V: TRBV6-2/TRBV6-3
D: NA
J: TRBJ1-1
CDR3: ASSYPTGGAF

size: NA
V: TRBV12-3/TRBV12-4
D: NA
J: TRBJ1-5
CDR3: ASSLGEAVVPQH

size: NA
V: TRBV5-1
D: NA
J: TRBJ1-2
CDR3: ASSQSVTAGGYT

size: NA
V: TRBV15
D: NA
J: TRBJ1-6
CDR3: ATRQRGGRESPLH

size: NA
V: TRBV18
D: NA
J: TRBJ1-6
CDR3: ASGRSYNSPLH

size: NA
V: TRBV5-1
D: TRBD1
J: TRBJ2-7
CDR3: ASSLDPRKDRGQEQY

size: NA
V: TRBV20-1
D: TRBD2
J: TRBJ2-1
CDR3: SAIPTTSPYNEQF

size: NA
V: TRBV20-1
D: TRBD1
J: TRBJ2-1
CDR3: SARDRLQGAREQF

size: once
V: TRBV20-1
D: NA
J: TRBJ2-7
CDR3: SARIRGTYEQY

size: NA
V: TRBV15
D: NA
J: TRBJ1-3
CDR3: ATSRDVITPLSGNTIY

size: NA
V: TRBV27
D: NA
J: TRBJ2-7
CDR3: ASSLRGSAYEQY

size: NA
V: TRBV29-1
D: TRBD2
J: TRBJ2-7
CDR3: SVGDSGRSPGGQY

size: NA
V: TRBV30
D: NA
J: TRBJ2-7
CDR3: AWSRGSPPNYEQY

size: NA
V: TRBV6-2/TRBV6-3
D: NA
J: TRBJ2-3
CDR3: ASSPHQRRTQY

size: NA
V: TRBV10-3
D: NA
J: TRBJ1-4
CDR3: AARDDTKGGEKLF

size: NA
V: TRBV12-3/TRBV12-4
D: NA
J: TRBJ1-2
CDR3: ASSQGTGYT

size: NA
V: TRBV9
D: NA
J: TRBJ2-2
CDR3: ASNQAPNTGELF

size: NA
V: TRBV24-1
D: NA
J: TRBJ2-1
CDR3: ATSDYGEQF

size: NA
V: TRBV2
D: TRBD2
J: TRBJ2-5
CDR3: ASSLGLVETQY

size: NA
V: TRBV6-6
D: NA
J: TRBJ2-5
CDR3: ASTSSETQY

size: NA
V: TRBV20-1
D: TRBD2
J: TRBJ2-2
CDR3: SANSGRAPTGELF

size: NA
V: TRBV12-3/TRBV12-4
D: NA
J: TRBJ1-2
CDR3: ASSPSRANYGYT

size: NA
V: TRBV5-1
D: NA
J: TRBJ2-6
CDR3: ASSLAVSSGANVLT

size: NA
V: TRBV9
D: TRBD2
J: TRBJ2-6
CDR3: ASSPVLAGGLFGAGANVLT

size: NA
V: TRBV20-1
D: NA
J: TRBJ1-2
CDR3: SALPGPGYGYT

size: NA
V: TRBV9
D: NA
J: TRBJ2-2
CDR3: ASSVVANTGELF

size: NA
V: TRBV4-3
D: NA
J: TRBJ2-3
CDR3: ASSQGQTKLLDTQY

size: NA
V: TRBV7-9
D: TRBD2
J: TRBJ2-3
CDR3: ASSRTSGSRDTQY

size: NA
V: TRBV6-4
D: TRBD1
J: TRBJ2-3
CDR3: ASRTRGTGTDTQY